This T cell receptor (beta chain) was recorded in a study of early T cells in non-severe SARS-CoV-2 infection. TCRdb re-called the 5' RACE reads with MiXCR, one entry per CDR3 protein. Of about 46,000 distinct CDR3 sequences in the sample, about 5.2% were seen once. There are a few counts of this clonotype. Between the trimmed V and J ends, which lost 5 bases and 3 bases, there was a span of 25 bases. This CDR3 comprises 19 residues. Germline V gene sequence: CDR1 SGHAT, CDR2 FQNNGV. J is TRBJ2-2 and V is TRBV11-2, with D perhaps TRBD2 (6 bases). This TCR was recovered from an adult who was a healthcare worker with PCR-confirmed SARS-CoV-2 infection or an uninfected control (not recorded which). Sequences were derived from whole blood, sampled at baseline. The CDR3 is CASSPTLAGSGWDTGELFF. CDR3 nucleotide sequence: TGTGCCAGCAGCCCCACCCTCGCGGGATCGGGGTGGGACACCGGGGAGCTGTTTTTT. Looking up the rest from reference TRBV11-2 and TRBJ2-2 gives the full variable domain: EAGVAQSPRYKIIEKRQSVAFWCNPISGHATLYWYQQILGQGPKLLIQFQNNGVVDDSQLPKDRFSAERLKGVDSTLKIQPAKLEDSAVYLCASSPTLAGSGWDTGELFFGEGSRLTVL.